This T cell receptor (beta chain) stems from a study of blood T cell repertoires in COVID-19. Study overall: Sources were T cells, B-cell-depleted T cells, or PBMCs; the material itself was cDNA or gDNA.

Per germline, CDR1 LNHDA and CDR2 SQIVND (reference sequence). V was pared by 4 bases and J by 2 bases, with 12 bases between. This CDR3 spans 15 amino acids. Authors' data handling: Quantification of nucleated cells was approximated via reference gene primer amplification. The protocol was immunoSEQ multiplex PCR, while the TCRdb copy is restricted to in-frame clones and leaves out a portion. D and trimming come from the DNA, and the V and J calls and clone size come from that table. The sample comprises approximately 150,000 clones, roughly 80% of which are singletons, and under 10% rests with the top ten.

This clonotype was obtained from a man aged 45-65 years with active or convalescent COVID-19. The chain carries TRBV19 and TRBJ1-5; D gene uncertain. Source material: peripheral blood. This chain's CDR3 is CASSTGIRGNQPQHF. For the CDR3, the DNA is TGTGCCAGTAGTACCGGGATTCGGGGCAATCAGCCCCAGCATTTT.